The 9 T cell receptor beta chains below all came from one sample that was sequenced in a study of T cells in women clearing cervical HPV infection. Repertoires were generated with immunoSEQ multiplex PCR, while TCRdb's copy carries only in-frame clones and drops some. Its table lists roughly 30,000 clones. Sequenced material: blood buffy coat. Receptors were obtained from a woman between 18 and 69 years old with a cervical HPV16 infection that either progressed to CIN3+ or cleared (not recorded which).

As to this clone: The read is 3 residues too short to cover the CDR3 end, so that end is filled in from the germline J gene. The genes are TRBV30 and TRBJ1-4; TRBD1 matches 12 bases. Per germline, CDR1 GTSNPN and CDR2 SVGIG (reference sequence). Germline trimming cut 0 bases from V and 8 bases from J; bases unmatched to any gene: 4. The CDR3 has 15 residues. The CDR3 sequence is CAWSVIGTGGEKLFF. CDR3 DNA (partial): TGTGCCTGGAGTGTAATTGGGACAGGGGGCGAAAAA.

For this clone: Its ends do not fully match the called genes, so a read error is possible. The CDR3 end falls 3 residues outside the read, so it is completed with the germline J gene. Within the sample, other DNA sequences also encode this same CDR3. V is TRBV29-1 and J is TRBJ1-3; 7 positions match TRBD1. The V gene's germline CDR1 is SQVTM and CDR2 ANQGSEA. The CDR3 sequence is 13 residues long. Partial CDR3 DNA: TGCAGCGGAGGGACAGACTCTGGAAACACA. Translating gives CSGGTDSGNT. The full CDR3 sequence reads CSGGTDSGNTIYF.

Points on this clone: The DNA ends 3 residues before the CDR3 does, and the rest of the CDR3 is filled in from the germline J gene. The chain carries TRBV10-3 and TRBJ1-3; D is uncertain. Trimming took off 3 bases at V and 0 bases at J, with 6 bases between the two ends. This CDR3 contains 14 residues. CDR1 and CDR2 from the germline V gene are ENHRY and SYGVKD. Incomplete CDR3 DNA: TGTGCCATCAGTGATTATAACTCTGGAAACACC. Encoded protein: CAISDYNSGNT. The full CDR3 sequence reads CAISDYNSGNTIYF.

Remarks on this clone: The observed sequence ends 3 residues before the CDR3 terminus, with the missing tail filled in from the germline J gene. This rearrangement joins TRBV7-6 to TRBJ2-6; TRBD2 aligns across 13 bases. The CDR3 is made up of 17 amino acids. Germline CDR1 is SGHVS and CDR2 is FNYEAQ. V was clipped by 6 bases and J by 1 base; unmatched bases: 3. The covered CDR3 bases are TGTGCCAGCAGTAGACTAGCGGGAGGTTCTGGGGCCAACGTC. Residues: CASSRLAGGSGANV. The whole CDR3 is CASSRLAGGSGANVLTF.

As regards this clone: The observed sequence ends 3 residues before the CDR3 terminus, with the missing tail filled in from the germline J gene. Other DNA sequences within the sample encode an identical CDR3. This sequence joins TRBV19 and TRBJ1-1; the match to TRBD1 covers 10 bases. Germline V lookup: CDR1 LNHDA, CDR2 SQIVND (reference sequence). This CDR3 is 16 amino acids long. The J segment lost 5 bases and the V segment lost 5 bases, leaving 11 bases of the junction unmatched. The sequenced part of the CDR3 DNA is TGTGCCAGTAGTGTCGGGACAGGGGATAGGTTTACTGAA. It specifies CASSVGTGDRFTE. The complete CDR3 protein is CASSVGTGDRFTEAFF.

Regarding this clone: The CDR3 extends 3 residues past the end of the read, so its final part is completed from the germline J gene. This chain links TRBV6-2 or TRBV6-3 with TRBJ2-3; the D is unclear. Trimming took 6 bases from V and 0 from J, leaving 19 bases between them. Germline CDR1 and CDR2: MNHEY and SVGEGT. This CDR3 spans 17 amino acids. The covered CDR3 bases are TGTGCCAGCAGCGGAACCCACGGTACAGCTAGCACAGATACG. The encoded protein is CASSGTHGTASTDT. The full CDR3 sequence reads CASSGTHGTASTDTQYF.

Comments on this clone: The read finishes 3 residues shy of the CDR3 end, and the germline J gene is used to complete it. This sequence joins TRBV13 and TRBJ2-5, with 10 bases fitting TRBD1. The CDR3 totals 13 residues. Germline values: CDR1 PRHDT, CDR2 FYEKMQ (reference sequence). V trimming: 8 bases; J trimming: 5 bases; junction bases outside the gene matches: 5. The CDR3 spells CASAGQGQETQYF. The CDR3 DNA, read in part, is TGTGCCAGCGCGGGACAGGGGCAGGAGACC.

Concerning this clone itself: The CDR3 end is not reached by the read, which stops 3 residues before it; the germline J gene fills it in. This chain uses TRBV9 with TRBJ2-2; 9 nucleotides match TRBD2. CDR3 size: 16 residues. CDR1 and CDR2 from the germline V gene are SGDLS and YYNGEE. V dropped 2 bases and J dropped 5; count of bases not matched to a gene: 7. The part of the CDR3 DNA that was read is TGTGCCAGCAGCGTTGGCGGGGGGGCCGAAACCGGGGAG. It is translated as CASSVGGGAETGE. The whole CDR3 is CASSVGGGAETGELFF.

Note on this clone: The sequenced fragment ends 3 residues before the CDR3 boundary, so the rest is inferred from the germline J gene. The V call is TRBV20-1, the J call TRBJ2-7; 12 nucleotides line up with TRBD1. After removal of 5 bases from V and 5 bases from J, the junction contained 13 bases not matched to a gene. The germline V gene encodes CDR1 DFQATT and CDR2 SNEGSKA (reference sequence). This CDR3 comprises 16 residues. Incomplete CDR3 DNA: TGCAGTGCTCCCCCGGCCGGGACAGGGGGCTTGGACGAG. Translation gives CSAPPAGTGGLDE. The whole CDR3 sequence reads CSAPPAGTGGLDEQYF.